The 31 T cell receptor beta chains presented below share a single source sample, sequenced in a study of T-cell reconstitution after alpha-beta-depleted transplantation in children. Unique molecular identifiers were incorporated when the TCRbeta library was constructed. MiXCR, applied by TCRdb to the PCR reads, yields one record per CDR3 protein. The profile shows a few hundred thousand distinct CDR3 sequences, 20% to 30% of them singletons. The sample was PBMCs, taken before TCRalphabeta/CD19-depleted stem cell transplant. These receptors were collected from a boy under two years old with Wiskott-Aldrich syndrome, due to receive a stem cell transplant.

Only a few counts were recorded for this clonotype. The genes are TRBV5-1 and TRBJ2-6; D ambiguous. The CDR3 sequence is 15 residues long. V was trimmed by 0 bases and J by 1 base, leaving 5 bases between them. Germline lookup yields CDR1 SGHRS and CDR2 YFSETQ. The CDR3 DNA is TGCGCCAGCAGCTTGGGTCAATCTGGGGCCAACGTCCTGACTTTC. Its protein product is CASSLGQSGANVLTF.

This chain connects TRBV2 to TRBJ2-1, with TRBD2 identical over 13 bases. V was pared by 10 bases and J by 6 bases, with 6 bases of the junction left unmatched. Germline values: CDR1 SNHLY, CDR2 FYNNEI. The CDR3 extends over 14 amino acids. As DNA, the CDR3 is TGTGCCATCCGGACTAGCGGGAGATTCAATGAGCAGTTCTTC. The encoded protein is CAIRTSGRFNEQFF.

The chain uses TRBV5-6 and TRBJ2-1; 8 bases are a match to TRBD2. Trimming cost V 0 bases and J 4 bases; bases outside gene matches: 6. Germline CDR1 is SGHDT and CDR2 is YYEEEE. This CDR3 comprises 16 residues. This CDR3 is CASSLAATSGYNEQFF. The CDR3 nucleotides read TGTGCCAGCAGCTTGGCCGCCACTAGCGGATACAATGAGCAGTTCTTC.

V is TRBV20-1 and J is TRBJ2-3; 7 bases fit TRBD1. CDR3 length: 12 residues. With V trimmed by 5 bases and J by 4 bases, 3 bases remained unmatched. Germline V lookup: CDR1 DFQATT, CDR2 SNEGSKA (reference sequence). The CDR3 protein is CSADTGADTQYF. The CDR3 DNA follows: TGCAGTGCTGATACAGGGGCAGATACGCAGTATTTT.

Only a few counts were recorded for this clonotype. The J gene is TRBJ2-3, the V gene TRBV5-1; 10 bases align to TRBD2. Germline V lookup: CDR1 SGHRS, CDR2 YFSETQ. The CDR3 is 16 amino acids. V lost 4 bases to trimming and J lost 4 bases; unmatched junction nucleotides: 9. CDR3 in DNA: TGCGCCAGCAGCCTCTCAAGCGGGAGGGCCCCAGATACGCAGTATTTT. Amino acid sequence: CASSLSSGRAPDTQYF.

J is TRBJ2-5 and V is TRBV3-1; D is uncertain. CDR1 LGHDT and CDR2 YNNKEL come from the germline V gene (reference sequence). Trimming stripped 1 base from V and 0 bases from J, with 9 bases between. The CDR3 covers 15 residues. The CDR3 nucleotides are TGTGCCAGCAGCCAAGGACCCACGTACCAAGAGACCCAGTACTTC. As protein: CASSQGPTYQETQYF.

The V and J genes are TRBV29-1 and TRBJ1-4, with TRBD1 matching 8 bases. From germline, CDR1 is SQVTM and CDR2 ANQGSEA. This CDR3 spans 14 amino acids. With V trimmed by 0 bases and J by 11 bases, 8 bases remained unmatched. This CDR3 reads CSVEEGAGGGKLFF. DNA of the CDR3: TGCAGCGTTGAAGAAGGGGCAGGGGGCGGGAAACTGTTTTTT.

This clonotype was counted ten times or more. V gene TRBV7-2 combines with J gene TRBJ2-5, with 8 bases identical to TRBD1. CDR3 length: 13 amino acids. CDR1 is SGHTA, CDR2 FQGNSA, per germline. V lost 5 bases and J lost 5; bases outside the gene matches: 4. The CDR3 here is CASSGQGGETQYF. The DNA for the CDR3 is TGTGCCAGCAGCGGACAGGGTGGGGAGACCCAGTACTTC.

The gene calls are TRBV2 and TRBJ1-5; TRBD1 agrees at 12 bases. V gave up 8 bases and J gave up 8 bases; unmatched junction bases: 7. CDR1 SNHLY and CDR2 FYNNEI come from the germline V gene. The CDR3 consists of 14 residues. CDR3 amino acids: CASDRDRGQEPQHF. Here the CDR3 DNA reads TGTGCCAGCGACCGGGACAGGGGGCAAGAGCCCCAGCATTTT.

This clonotype occurred a few times. The rearrangement uses TRBV7-9 and TRBJ2-2; TRBD2 matches 10 bases. V was pared by 4 bases and J by 6 bases, with 2 bases of the junction left unmatched. CDR3 size: 14 residues. Germline-derived CDR1 and CDR2 are SEHNR and FQNEAQ (reference sequence). CDR3 in DNA: TGTGCCAGCAGCTCTGGGACTAGCGCCGGGGAGCTGTTTTTT. Translated: CASSSGTSAGELFF.

The V call is TRBV5-1, the J call TRBJ1-2, with D possibly matching TRBD1 (5 bases). V gave up 4 bases and J gave up 2 bases, with 15 bases separating them. Germline V gives CDR1 SGHRS, CDR2 YFSETQ. This CDR3 has 15 amino acids. In nucleotides, the CDR3 is TGCGCCAGCAGCCGCGGAATTTGGGGGAACTATGGCTACACCTTC. Protein product: CASSRGIWGNYGYTF.

The chain employs TRBV7-2 and TRBJ2-7; TRBD2 aligns across 7 bases. Germline V gene sequence: CDR1 SGHTA, CDR2 FQGNSA. V lost 0 bases to trimming and J lost 6 bases; unmatched junction nucleotides: 8. This CDR3 has 15 amino acids. The CDR3 spells CASSLASGTMSEQYF. CDR3 nucleotides: TGTGCCAGCAGCTTAGCCTCCGGGACTATGAGCGAGCAGTACTTC.

This clonotype was counted only a few times. Here the CDR3 DNA reads TGTGCCAGTAGTATGGGGCGACCTGGGGCCAACGTCCTGACTTTC. It codes for CASSMGRPGANVLTF. The V and J genes are TRBV19 and TRBJ2-6; possibly TRBD1 for D (5 bases). CDR1 LNHDA and CDR2 SQIVND come from the germline V gene (reference sequence). Trimming took 3 bases from V and 2 from J, leaving 8 bases between them. There are 15 residues in the CDR3.

V usage is TRBV28 and J usage is TRBJ1-2; D gene unclear. Trimming took 4 bases from V and 1 from J, leaving 13 bases between them. Germline assignment: CDR1 MDHEN and CDR2 SYDVKM. The CDR3 runs to 15 residues. CDR3 loop: CASSSAAALNYGYTF. The CDR3 DNA reads TGTGCCAGCAGTTCCGCCGCGGCCCTTAACTATGGCTACACCTTC.

Only a few counts were recorded for this clonotype. The CDR3 DNA reads as TGTGCCACCAGCAGAGTGGAGGGAAACACTGAAGCTTTCTTT. Amino acid sequence: CATSRVEGNTEAFF. The chain recombines TRBV15 with TRBJ1-1; D is uncertain. The V end lost 1 base, the J end lost 2 bases, and 8 bases lay between the germline ends. The CDR3 is made up of 14 amino acids. The germline V gene encodes CDR1 LNHNV and CDR2 YYDKDF (reference sequence).

On this clonotype: Mismatch with germline at one junction end may stem from a read error. The chain links TRBV5-4 to TRBJ1-1; TRBD1 is a possible D gene (5 bases). Germline V gene data show CDR1 as SGHNT and CDR2 as YYREEE (reference sequence). The CDR3 has 14 amino acids. Here the CDR3 reads CASSLVGGNSEAFF. As DNA, the CDR3 is TGTGCCAGCAGCTTGGTGGGGGGGAACTCTGAAGCTTTCTTT. Using reference TRBV5-4 and TRBJ1-1 for the parts outside the CDR3, the full variable domain is ETGVTQSPTHLIKTRGQQVTLRCSSQSGHNTVSWYQQALGQGPQFIFQYYREEENGRGNFPPRFSGLQFPNYSSELNVNALELDDSALYLCASSLVGGNSEAFFGQGTRLTVV.

This clonotype has just a few counts. DNA of the CDR3: TGTGCCAGCAGCCCAGGGGCTGGTCTGTTTTTT. As protein: CASSPGAGLFF. The chain combines TRBV7-2 with TRBJ1-4; tentatively, D is TRBD1 (6 bases). V was trimmed by 5 bases and J by 14 bases, leaving 12 bases between them. CDR1 is SGHTA, CDR2 FQGNSA, per germline. CDR3 size: 11 residues.

This clonotype was seen more than once but under ten times. The CDR3 here is CASSFSGGEQFF. The CDR3 bases are TGTGCCAGCAGTTTTTCCGGGGGAGAGCAGTTCTTC. The chain links TRBV12-3 or TRBV12-4 to TRBJ2-1, with D possibly matching TRBD2 (6 bases). Trimming shortened V by 3 bases and J by 10 bases, and 10 bases separated the two germline ends. This CDR3 comprises 12 residues.

Note on this clonotype: One junction end disagrees with the germline gene, perhaps due to a read error. The chain combines TRBV5-1 with TRBJ2-1; D possibly corresponds to TRBD2 (6 bases). From germline, CDR1 is SGHRS and CDR2 YFSETQ. The CDR3 has 13 residues. The CDR3 protein is CASSAGLYNEQFF. CDR3 sequence (DNA): TGTGCCAGCAGTGCGGGACTGTACAATGAGCAGTTCTTC.

This clonotype appeared many times. The J gene is TRBJ2-1, the V gene TRBV20-1; 9 bases line up with TRBD2. Trimming at V came to 3 bases and at J to 5 bases, leaving 8 bases not matched to a gene. The germline CDR1 and CDR2 sequences are DFQATT and SNEGSKA (reference sequence). The CDR3 is 15 amino acids. Written as DNA, the CDR3 is TGCAGTGCTAGGGAATTTAGCGGGAGCCACAATGAGCAGTTCTTC. Amino acids: CSAREFSGSHNEQFF.

This clonotype was seen a handful of times. The chain uses TRBV20-1 and TRBJ2-7; D is unclear. Germline V lookup: CDR1 DFQATT, CDR2 SNEGSKA (reference sequence). The CDR3 runs to 14 residues. V lost 3 bases and J lost 2, with 14 bases in between. The CDR3 nucleotides read TGCAGTGCTAGCGGTTACCAGTTGCCCTACGAGCAGTACTTC. It translates to CSASGYQLPYEQYF.

The chain employs TRBV10-3 and TRBJ2-1; TRBD2 agrees at 11 bases. The CDR3 spans 14 residues. Germline V gene sequence: CDR1 ENHRY, CDR2 SYGVKD. After removal of 6 bases from V and 7 bases from J, the junction contained 5 bases not matched to a gene. CDR3 residues: CAISRGLAENEQFF. The CDR3 nucleotides are TGTGCCATCAGCCGGGGACTAGCGGAGAATGAGCAGTTCTTC.

This clonotype was counted only a few times. This chain joins TRBV20-1 and TRBJ1-4; 8 nucleotides agree with TRBD1. The CDR3 sequence is 14 residues long. Unmatched junction bases numbered 6, after V lost 3 bases and J lost 6 bases. Germline V CDR1 and CDR2: DFQATT, SNEGSKA (reference sequence). The CDR3: CSARVRGPDEKLFF. The CDR3 bases are TGCAGTGCTAGGGTCAGGGGGCCGGATGAAAAACTGTTTTTT.

This clonotype was found a few times. The rearrangement uses TRBV7-2 and TRBJ2-7; D unresolved. The V end lost 1 base, the J end lost 2 bases, and 9 bases lay between the germline ends. Germline CDR1 and CDR2: SGHTA and FQGNSA. The CDR3 contains 14 residues. For the CDR3, the DNA is TGTGCCAGCAGCTTAGTCTGGAGTGCCTACGAGCAGTACTTC. Its translation is CASSLVWSAYEQYF.

This clonotype was seen a few times. The chain combines TRBV5-1 with TRBJ2-2; 8 bases agree with TRBD2. Germline V lookup: CDR1 SGHRS, CDR2 YFSETQ. The CDR3 is made up of 16 amino acids. Losses at the gene ends were 4 bases for V and 0 bases for J; bases not matched to a gene: 5. The chain's CDR3 is CASSPGLVTNTGELFF. In nucleotides, the CDR3 is TGCGCCAGCAGCCCGGGACTAGTGACGAACACCGGGGAGCTGTTTTTT.

This chain links TRBV20-1 with TRBJ2-7; D gene unclear. CDR1 and CDR2 (germline): DFQATT, SNEGSKA (reference sequence). This CDR3 contains 11 residues. For the CDR3, the DNA is TGCAGCGCCTCCTCCGGCTACGAGCAGTACTTC. It yields the protein CSASSGYEQYF.

This clonotype was detected many times. CDR3 bases: TGTGCCAGCAGTTTTTACACCGGGGAGCTGTTTTTT. Translating it yields CASSFYTGELFF. The gene calls are TRBV7-9 and TRBJ2-2; D not certain. The germline CDR1 and CDR2 sequences are SEHNR and FQNEAQ (reference sequence). This CDR3 spans 12 amino acids. Trimming took 6 bases from V and 3 from J, leaving 5 bases between them.

This clonotype was picked up many times. The chain recombines TRBV5-1 with TRBJ2-3; the D call may be TRBD1 or TRBD2 (5 bases each). Germline V gives CDR1 SGHRS, CDR2 YFSETQ. V was shortened by 1 base and J by 1 base, with 10 bases between the two germline ends. CDR3 size: 15 residues. CDR3 in amino acids: CASSLRGVRTDTQYF. CDR3 DNA: TGCGCCAGCAGCTTGAGGGGAGTGCGCACAGATACGCAGTATTTT.

Comment on this clonotype: The junction departs from germline at one end; a sequencing error may be responsible. V gene TRBV27 combines with J gene TRBJ1-1; D possibly corresponds to TRBD1 (6 bases). Germline assignment: CDR1 MNHEY and CDR2 SMNVEV (reference sequence). The CDR3 covers 14 residues. In DNA form, the CDR3 reads TGTGCCAGCAGTTGGTCACAGGGTACTGCTGAATCTTTCTTT. This gives the protein CASSWSQGTAESFF.

V gene TRBV15 combines with J gene TRBJ1-2; D is ambiguous. The CDR3 totals 14 residues. The V end lost 5 bases, the J end lost 2 bases, and 12 bases lay between the germline ends. Germline lookup yields CDR1 LNHNV and CDR2 YYDKDF (reference sequence). CDR3 sequence reads: CATSGIQRNYGYTF. The DNA for the CDR3 is TGTGCCACCAGCGGGATCCAACGGAACTATGGCTACACCTTC.

The genes are TRBV6-1 and TRBJ2-2; the D gene could be TRBD1 or TRBD2 (5 bases each). CDR1 MNHNS and CDR2 SASEGT come from the germline V gene. This CDR3 spans 15 amino acids. Between the trimmed V and J ends, which lost 0 bases and 5 bases, there was a span of 10 bases. The CDR3 bases are TGTGCCAGCAGTGAAGCTGGGGGAGATACCGGGGAGCTGTTTTTT. Translating gives CASSEAGGDTGELFF.